The next 13 T cell receptor beta chains were all read from a single sample in a study of vaccination effects on CD4 cells after COVID-19. Produced via immunoSEQ multiplex PCR; TCRdb's table is partial and in-frame only. The table lists 45,000 to 60,000 clones, roughly 76% of them singletons. Their antigens remain unidentified. Having been cultured for 10 days, the cells underwent CD4+ T cell isolation. The source was CD4+ T cells from PBMCs cultured without peptide, collected before COVID-19 vaccination. These receptor sequences come from a human donor who had a prior SARS-CoV-2 infection.

This chain connects TRBV7-9 to TRBJ1-3; D is unresolved. Trimming removed 3 bases at V and 2 bases at J, with 20 bases between. The germline gives CDR1 SEHNR, CDR2 FQNEAQ (reference sequence). There are 18 residues in the CDR3. The CDR3 sequence: CASSFFSRTLGPGNTIYF. In DNA form, the CDR3 reads TGTGCCAGCAGCTTTTTTTCTCGGACCTTAGGGCCTGGAAACACCATATATTTT.

This clone has a handful of counts. CDR3 bases: TGTGCCAGTGAAGACGGAAACAATCAGCCCCAGCATTTT. As protein: CASEDGNNQPQHF. The rearrangement joins TRBV2 to TRBJ1-5; D not resolved. Trimming shortened V by 9 bases and J by 3 bases, and 12 bases separated the two germline ends. CDR3 size: 13 residues. Per the germline V gene, CDR1 is SNHLY and CDR2 is FYNNEI.

V gene TRBV12-3 or TRBV12-4 combines with J gene TRBJ2-5; tentatively, D is TRBD1 (5 bases). The V end lost 2 bases, the J end lost 2 bases, and 6 bases lay between the germline ends. The CDR3 extends over 13 amino acids. This CDR3 is CASSLNRQETQYF. CDR3 DNA sequence: TGTGCCAGCAGTTTAAACAGGCAAGAGACCCAGTACTTC.

The V gene is TRBV19, the J gene TRBJ2-5, with D unclear. The CDR3 loop spans 15 amino acids. The germline V and J ends were trimmed by 5 bases and 2 bases, with 15 bases remaining between them. Germline CDR1 LNHDA, CDR2 SQIVND (reference sequence). Written as DNA, the CDR3 is TGTGCCAGTAGTCCCCACCTAGGCTCACAAGAGACCCAGTACTTC. As protein: CASSPHLGSQETQYF.

This sequence joins TRBV18 and TRBJ2-7; 11 bases match TRBD2. CDR3 size: 14 residues. V lost 6 bases and J lost 4; bases outside the gene matches: 5. Germline V gene lookup returns CDR1 KGHSH and CDR2 LQKENI. CDR3 bases: TGTGCCAGCTCGCGACTAGCGGGACGGTACGAGCAGTACTTC. This translates into CASSRLAGRYEQYF. The whole variable domain, filled in from reference TRBV18 and TRBJ2-7, reads NAGVMQNPRHLVRRRGQEARLRCSPMKGHSHVYWYRQLPEEGLKFMVYLQKENIIDESGMPKERFSAEFPKEGPSILRIQQVVRGDSAAYFCASSRLAGRYEQYFGPGTRLTVT.

V usage is TRBV5-1 and J usage is TRBJ2-2, with TRBD1 matching over 7 bases. The CDR3 runs 17 residues. CDR1 SGHRS and CDR2 YFSETQ come from the germline V gene. V dropped 0 bases and J dropped 5; count of bases not matched to a gene: 10. This CDR3 is CASSLGPRPTGTGELFF. Written as DNA, the CDR3 is TGCGCCAGCAGCTTGGGCCCCCGGCCGACAGGGACCGGGGAGCTGTTTTTT.

The gene calls are TRBV5-5 and TRBJ2-3; tentative D call: TRBD1 (6 bases). The CDR3 length is 17 residues. The V gene's germline CDR1 is SGHKS and CDR2 YYEKEE (reference sequence). The V and J ends lost 4 bases and 3 bases respectively, with 21 bases between them. CDR3 sequence (DNA): TGTGCCAGCAGCGCCTCGATCAGGGGAATAGGAACAGATACGCAGTATTTT. Protein product: CASSASIRGIGTDTQYF.

The V gene is TRBV4-3, the J gene TRBJ2-3; 8 bases are shared with TRBD2. This CDR3 region has 17 residues. Trimming at V came to 0 bases and at J to 2 bases, leaving 7 bases not matched to a gene. Germline V gene data show CDR1 as LGHNA and CDR2 as YSLEER. For the CDR3, the DNA is TGCGCCAGCAGCCAAGATGGTCGGGAGGGATTCACAGATACGCAGTATTTT. Translation: CASSQDGREGFTDTQYF.

The V and J genes are TRBV9 and TRBJ2-7; 12 bases align to TRBD2. V was pared by 0 bases and J by 3 bases, with 4 bases of the junction left unmatched. The CDR3 runs to 16 residues. CDR1 and CDR2 (germline): SGDLS, YYNGEE. As DNA, the CDR3 is TGTGCCAGCAGCGTAGGGGGGACTAGCGGGTACTACGAGCAGTACTTC. Translated, it gives CASSVGGTSGYYEQYF.

CDR3 region: CASSSQAGSYNEQFF. In nucleotides, the CDR3 is TGTGCCAGCAGCTCCCAGGCGGGATCCTACAATGAGCAGTTCTTC. This rearrangement joins TRBV7-3 to TRBJ2-1, with D perhaps matching TRBD2 (6 bases). V lost 4 bases and J lost 1, with 11 bases in between. Per germline, CDR1 SGHTA and CDR2 FQGTGA. The CDR3 contains 15 residues.

The chain recombines TRBV7-2 with TRBJ2-5, with 7 bases aligning to TRBD1. Trimming at V came to 0 bases and at J to 1 base, leaving 5 bases not matched to a gene. The germline V gene has CDR1 SGHTA and CDR2 FQGNSA. The CDR3 length is 16 residues. CDR3 residues: CASSLAVAGGQETQYF. The CDR3 region has the DNA TGTGCCAGCAGCTTAGCTGTGGCAGGGGGCCAAGAGACCCAGTACTTC.

V is TRBV11-3 and J is TRBJ2-1, with D perhaps TRBD2 (6 bases). The CDR3 is made up of 17 amino acids. Germline-derived CDR1 and CDR2 are SGHNT and YENEEA. Trimming left V 2 bases short and J 4 bases short, with 18 bases between. The CDR3 nucleotides are TGTGCCAGCAGCTTAAGTGGAGTGGCGGGGATATACAATGAGCAGTTCTTC. It yields the protein CASSLSGVAGIYNEQFF.

The CDR3 here is CATSRVPRGNSPLHF. CDR3 DNA sequence: TGTGCCACCAGCAGAGTTCCCAGGGGCAATTCACCCCTCCACTTT. This chain links TRBV15 with TRBJ1-6, with TRBD1 as a possible D gene (6 bases). The CDR3 is made up of 15 amino acids. Deletions cut 1 base from V and 7 bases from J, with 11 bases between. CDR1 is LNHNV, CDR2 YYDKDF, per germline (reference sequence).